Sequencing of this T cell receptor (beta chain) was carried out in a study of T cell repertoires in cytomegalovirus infection. About the research overall: CMV epitopes in the study were HLA-C-restricted (recently identified) and HLA-B-restricted (well studied). Shared public TCR beta signatures pointed to both CMV infection and a matching HLA type.

This clonotype was found a few times. What it binds is unknown. The study, taken as a whole, reports: Accumulated public TCR beta family frequency recognized individuals carrying CMV together with the relevant HLA.

TCRdb analysed the reads with MiXCR anew, one entry per CDR3 protein. The sample has 750,000 to 900,000 distinct CDR3 sequences; about 29% are singletons. This CDR3 has 14 amino acids. Germline CDR1 is LNHNV and CDR2 is YYDKDF (reference sequence). V dropped 0 bases and J dropped 2 bases, with 7 bases sitting between them. This sequence joins TRBV15 and TRBJ1-2; tentative D call: TRBD1 (5 bases). The specimen was cultured CD8+ T cells from PBMCs, collected from culture after CMV antigen stimulation. The clonotype comes from a human donor in good health (CMV status not recorded). Some clones in this sample may be carry-over from other donors' samples. The CDR3 spells CATSRDPGNYGYTF. CDR3 nucleotide sequence: TGTGCCACCAGCAGAGATCCAGGGAACTATGGCTACACCTTC. Combining the CDR3 with reference TRBV15 and TRBJ1-2 gives the whole variable domain DAMVIQNPRYQVTQFGKPVTLSCSQTLNHNVMYWYQQKSSQAPKLLFHYYDKDFNNEADTPDNFQSRRPNTSFCFLDIRSPGLGDTAMYLCATSRDPGNYGYTFGSGTRLTVV.